This TCR beta chain was retrieved from a study of shared clonotypes between healthy human individuals. Regarding the study as a whole: A few donors shared about 4.8% of their naive CD4 clonotypes.

Sequencing was performed with immunoSEQ multiplex PCR; in TCRdb, only in-frame clones are kept and a portion is missing. The table lists about 2 million clones, roughly 94% of them singletons. Positively selected for CCR7, the CD45RO-negative cells used as naive CD8 cells excluded terminally differentiated effector memory CD45RA+ cells. The V and J ends lost 3 bases and 3 bases respectively, with 18 bases between them. The CDR3 consists of 17 residues. The germline V gene has CDR1 SGHNT and CDR2 YENEEA. This clone showed up just once. Its specificity is unknown. The chain employs TRBV11-3 and TRBJ2-1; perhaps TRBD2 as D (6 bases). This clonotype originated in a man between 18 and 35 years old in good health. Sequences were obtained from naive CD8+ T cells sorted from blood. The CDR3: CASSLNSGGLVYNEQFF. The DNA for the CDR3 is TGTGCCAGCAGCTTGAATAGCGGCGGGCTGGTCTACAATGAGCAGTTCTTC.